This TCR beta chain was found in a study of blood T cell repertoires in COVID-19. Looking at the study overall: From T cells, B-cell-depleted T cells, or PBMCs came the material, which was cDNA or gDNA.

As originally analysed: Scientists estimated how many nucleated cells there were by amplifying reference gene primers. Libraries were prepared by immunoSEQ multiplex PCR; TCRdb keeps only in-frame clonotypes and omits some of them. V, J and clone size are those of that table, while D and trimming were read from the DNA. In the table there are approximately 50,000 clones, more than 90% of which are singletons. V was pared by 6 bases and J by 7 bases, with 2 bases of the junction left unmatched. This CDR3 comprises 12 residues. Germline V gene lookup returns CDR1 KGHSH and CDR2 LQKENI. The genes are TRBV18 and TRBJ1-2; 10 bases are a match to TRBD1. This clonotype was obtained from a man between 45 and 60 years old with active COVID-19. Sequenced input: peripheral blood. The CDR3: CASSDRGSGYTF. The CDR3 bases are TGTGCCAGCTCGGACAGGGGGTCTGGCTACACCTTC. The entire variable domain, with the rest obtained from reference TRBV18 and TRBJ1-2, is as follows: NAGVMQNPRHLVRRRGQEARLRCSPMKGHSHVYWYRQLPEEGLKFMVYLQKENIIDESGMPKERFSAEFPKEGPSILRIQQVVRGDSAAYFCASSDRGSGYTFGSGTRLTVV.